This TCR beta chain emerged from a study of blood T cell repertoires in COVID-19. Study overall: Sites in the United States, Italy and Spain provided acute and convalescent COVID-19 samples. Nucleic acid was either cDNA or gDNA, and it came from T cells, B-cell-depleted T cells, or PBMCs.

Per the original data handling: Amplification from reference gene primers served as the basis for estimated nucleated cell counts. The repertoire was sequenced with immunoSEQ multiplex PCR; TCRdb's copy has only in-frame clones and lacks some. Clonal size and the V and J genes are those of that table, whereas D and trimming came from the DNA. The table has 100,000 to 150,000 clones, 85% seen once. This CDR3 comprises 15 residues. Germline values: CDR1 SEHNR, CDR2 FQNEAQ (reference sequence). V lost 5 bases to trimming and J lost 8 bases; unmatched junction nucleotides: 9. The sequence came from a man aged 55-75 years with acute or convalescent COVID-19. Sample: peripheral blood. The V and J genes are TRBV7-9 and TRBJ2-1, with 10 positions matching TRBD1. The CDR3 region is CASSPGGQGKYEQFF. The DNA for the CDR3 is TGTGCCAGCAGCCCGGGGGGACAGGGGAAGTATGAGCAGTTCTTC.